Detailed here is one T cell receptor (beta chain). As yet, its antigen is unknown. This record comes from a study of identifying expanded T cells in peripheral blood. Study-wide points: Differentially abundant clones: around 1.1 between replicates, around 16 at around 14 days, less than 20 at four.

Collection occurred without any documented infections or immune events in donors. The method was immunoSEQ multiplex PCR; TCRdb's version includes in-frame clones alone and lacks a portion of them. The table lists roughly 100,000 clones, more than 85% of them singletons. The origin of this receptor is a person between 18 and 75 years old in good health. Sequenced material: blood.

The CDR3 region has the DNA TGTGCCAGCAGCTCCCGAGGTGGGAAGGGAGAAAAACTGTTTTTT. Amino acid sequence: CASSSRGGKGEKLFF. The chain combines TRBV7-2 with TRBJ1-4; D uncertain. This CDR3 is built from 15 residues. Germline CDR1 and CDR2: SGHTA and FQGNSA. The V end lost 4 bases, the J end lost 8 bases, and 17 bases lay between the germline ends.